Listed here are 10 T cell receptor beta chains from one sample, sequenced in a study of cytomegalovirus exposure and HLA in healthy donors. Vbeta (60) and Jbeta (13) primers were used in the PCR. The method was immunoSEQ multiplex PCR; TCRdb's version includes in-frame clones alone and lacks a portion of them. Here the sample spans 95,000 to 100,000 clones, around three quarters being singletons. The source material was PBMCs. All receptors derive from a man aged 35-49 years in good health and CMV-seronegative.

The chain joins TRBV2 to TRBJ2-7, with a weak D call TRBD2 (6 bases). This CDR3 spans 12 amino acids. Germline CDR1 and CDR2: SNHLY and FYNNEI. V was shortened by 8 bases and J by 2 bases, with 10 bases between the two germline ends. In nucleotides, the CDR3 is TGTGCCAGCCGGGACTTAGCCTACGAGCAGTACTTC. Translated: CASRDLAYEQYF.

This clone was counted only a few times. The V gene is TRBV19, the J gene TRBJ2-7, with TRBD2 identical over 7 bases. V shed 6 bases and J 1 base; nucleotides not matched to a gene: 9. Germline V gene sequence: CDR1 LNHDA, CDR2 SQIVND (reference sequence). The CDR3 loop spans 15 amino acids. Here the CDR3 DNA reads TGTGCCAGTAGCCACCCTGGGGGGGAGTCCTACGAGCAGTACTTC. Its protein is CASSHPGGESYEQYF.

The table lists this clone with a count of one. The junction differs from germline at one of its ends, possibly a read error. V gene TRBV7-9 combines with J gene TRBJ1-1, with D possibly being TRBD1 (6 bases). Germline loops: CDR1 SEHNR, CDR2 FQNEAQ (reference sequence). The CDR3 length is 13 residues. CDR3 amino acids: CSSRTDLNTEAFF. CDR3 DNA sequence: TGTTCCAGCCGGACAGATCTGAACACTGAAGCTTTCTTT.

In this sample, this clone turned up once. V gene TRBV7-2 combines with J gene TRBJ1-3; tentative D call: TRBD1 (6 bases). The CDR3 has 16 amino acids. The V end was cut by 0 bases, the J end by 2 bases, with 11 bases between. The germline CDR1 and CDR2 sequences are SGHTA and FQGNSA. The CDR3 nucleotides read TGTGCCAGCAGCTTAGCTGCAGGGGATGCTGGAAACACCATATATTTT. Encoded protein: CASSLAAGDAGNTIYF.

V gene TRBV19 combines with J gene TRBJ1-3, with D perhaps TRBD1 (6 bases). V was shortened by 7 bases and J by 0 bases, with 10 bases between the two germline ends. Germline-derived CDR1 and CDR2 are LNHDA and SQIVND (reference sequence). The CDR3 has 14 amino acids. The CDR3 is CASKIRGSGNTIYF. CDR3 bases: TGTGCCAGTAAAATCAGGGGCTCTGGAAACACCATATATTTT.

This clone was picked up one time. J is TRBJ2-1 and V is TRBV28, with 7 bases identical to TRBD2. Germline V lookup: CDR1 MDHEN, CDR2 SYDVKM. There are 16 residues in the CDR3. The V segment lost 4 bases and the J segment 5 bases; nucleotides outside the gene matches: 11. CDR3 bases: TGTGCCAGCAGTTCGACCCGGGACTACCGGAACAATGAGCAGTTCTTC. This gives the protein CASSSTRDYRNNEQFF.

The V call is TRBV15, the J call TRBJ2-4; D may be TRBD2 (6 bases). In germline, CDR1 is LNHNV, CDR2 YYDKDF (reference sequence). V was shortened by 0 bases and J by 4 bases, with 19 bases between the two germline ends. The CDR3 has 18 amino acids. The CDR3 sequence: CATSRDGPPAGGKNIQYF. The CDR3 bases are TGTGCCACCAGCAGAGATGGCCCTCCAGCCGGGGGAAAAAACATTCAGTACTTC.

The chain carries TRBV7-9 and TRBJ2-2; 7 bases are shared with TRBD2. Germline CDR1 SEHNR, CDR2 FQNEAQ (reference sequence). V shed 3 bases and J 3 bases; nucleotides not matched to a gene: 10. The length of the CDR3 is 17 residues. The CDR3 is CASSFTRGGSYTGELFF. As DNA, the CDR3 is TGTGCCAGCAGCTTCACCCGGGGCGGGAGCTACACCGGGGAGCTGTTTTTT.

The rearrangement joins TRBV19 to TRBJ2-1, with D maybe TRBD2 (6 bases). CDR1 is LNHDA and CDR2 is SQIVND in the germline V gene (reference sequence). V was cut by 6 bases and J by 7 bases, with 19 bases left in between. The CDR3 covers 15 residues. CDR3 nucleotides: TGTGCCAGTAGACCCACGGGAGAGCTAAGGAATGAGCAGTTCTTC. This codes for CASRPTGELRNEQFF.

The chain employs TRBV27 and TRBJ2-7, with no clear D. The CDR3 consists of 11 residues. Trimming pared 3 bases from V and 3 bases from J, leaving 3 bases between. CDR1 and CDR2 (germline): MNHEY, SMNVEV (reference sequence). The chain's CDR3 is CASSFLYEQYF. Written as DNA, the CDR3 is TGTGCCAGCAGTTTCCTCTACGAGCAGTACTTC.